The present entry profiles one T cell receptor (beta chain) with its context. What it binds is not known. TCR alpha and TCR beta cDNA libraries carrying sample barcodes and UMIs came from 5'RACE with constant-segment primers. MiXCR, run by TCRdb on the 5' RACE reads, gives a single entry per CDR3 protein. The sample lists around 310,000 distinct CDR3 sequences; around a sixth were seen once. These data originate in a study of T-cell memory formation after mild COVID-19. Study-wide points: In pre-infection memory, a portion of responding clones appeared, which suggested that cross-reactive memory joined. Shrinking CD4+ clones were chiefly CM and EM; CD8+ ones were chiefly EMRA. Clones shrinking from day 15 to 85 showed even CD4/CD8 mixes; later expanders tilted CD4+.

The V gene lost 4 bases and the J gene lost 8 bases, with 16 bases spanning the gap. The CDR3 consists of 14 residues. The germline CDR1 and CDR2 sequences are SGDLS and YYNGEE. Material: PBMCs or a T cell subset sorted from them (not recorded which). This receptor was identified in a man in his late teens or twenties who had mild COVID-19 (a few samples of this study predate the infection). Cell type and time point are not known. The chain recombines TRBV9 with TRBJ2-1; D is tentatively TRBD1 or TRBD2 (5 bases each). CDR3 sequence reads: CASSIAGTGDEQFF. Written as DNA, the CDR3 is TGTGCCAGCAGCATCGCCGGGACGGGCGATGAGCAGTTCTTC.